Each of the 22 T cell receptor beta chains below was sequenced from the same sample in a study of blood T cell repertoires in COVID-19. The assay was immunoSEQ multiplex PCR, and TCRdb's table has in-frame clones only and misses some. The sample contains about 150,000 clones, roughly 80% of which appear only once. Sequenced input: peripheral blood. These receptors were taken from a man aged 65 to 85 with active or convalescent COVID-19.

The rearrangement uses TRBV28 and TRBJ2-7; unclear D gene. V was trimmed by 8 bases and J by 2 bases, leaving 13 bases between them. CDR3 length: 13 residues. Germline loops: CDR1 MDHEN, CDR2 SYDVKM. CDR3 sequence: CASHRDGAYEQYF. The CDR3 bases are TGTGCCAGCCACCGCGACGGAGCCTACGAGCAGTACTTC.

The gene calls are TRBV5-5 and TRBJ1-1; no clear D gene. The CDR3 loop spans 13 amino acids. The V and J ends lost 3 bases and 1 base respectively, with 7 bases between them. The germline V gene has CDR1 SGHKS and CDR2 YYEKEE (reference sequence). CDR3 DNA: TGTGCCAGCAGCTCCTCGGGGAACACTGAAGCTTTCTTT. Translation: CASSSSGNTEAFF. Together with reference TRBV5-5 and TRBJ1-1, the CDR3 gives the full variable domain: DAGVTQSPTHLIKTRGQQVTLRCSPISGHKSVSWYQQVLGQGPQFIFQYYEKEERGRGNFPDRFSARQFPNYSSELNVNALLLGDSALYLCASSSSGNTEAFFGQGTRLTVV.

At least ten counts were recorded for this clone. The chain uses TRBV19 and TRBJ2-7, with a tentative D call TRBD1 (5 bases). CDR3 length equals 19 residues. The V gene lost 4 bases and the J gene lost 0 bases, with 25 bases spanning the gap. Germline lookup yields CDR1 LNHDA and CDR2 SQIVND (reference sequence). CDR3: CASSTRFGHIQSSSYEQYF. In DNA form, the CDR3 reads TGTGCCAGTAGTACTCGTTTCGGACACATTCAATCAAGCTCCTACGAGCAGTACTTC. Full variable domain (outside the CDR3, taken from reference TRBV19 and TRBJ2-7): DGGITQSPKYLFRKEGQNVTLSCEQNLNHDAMYWYRQDPGQGLRLIYYSQIVNDFQKGDIAEGYSVSREKKESFPLTVTSAQKNPTAFYLCASSTRFGHIQSSSYEQYFGPGTRLTVT.

The gene calls are TRBV11-3 and TRBJ2-1, with 11 bases identical to TRBD2. This CDR3 is built from 15 residues. The ends lost 4 bases at V and 1 base at J; junction bases unmatched: 0. Germline V gene lookup returns CDR1 SGHNT and CDR2 YENEEA. The CDR3 sequence is CASSSSGGSYNEQFF. The CDR3 bases are TGTGCCAGCAGCTCTAGCGGGGGGTCCTACAATGAGCAGTTCTTC.

This chain joins TRBV6-5 and TRBJ2-3, with D perhaps matching TRBD2 (6 bases). The CDR3 has 14 residues. Trimming took off 7 bases at V and 1 base at J, with 12 bases between the two ends. Germline lookup yields CDR1 MNHEY and CDR2 SVGAGI. The CDR3, as DNA: TGTGCCAGCACCCCTAGCGATGGCACAGATACGCAGTATTTT. This sequence encodes CASTPSDGTDTQYF.

The genes are TRBV2 and TRBJ2-7; 10 nucleotides match TRBD2. This CDR3 has 15 residues. The J segment lost 3 bases and the V segment lost 6 bases, leaving 8 bases of the junction unmatched. Looked up from germline, CDR1 is SNHLY and CDR2 is FYNNEI. The CDR3 region is CASRILAGSFYEQYF. The CDR3 nucleotides read TGTGCCAGCAGAATACTAGCGGGAAGTTTCTACGAGCAGTACTTC.

J is TRBJ1-5 and V is TRBV6-5, with 9 positions matching TRBD1. CDR3 length: 15 residues. The junction had 6 bases not matched to a gene; V was cut back by 2 bases and J by 7 bases. Per germline, CDR1 MNHEY and CDR2 SVGAGI. In nucleotides, the CDR3 is TGTGCCAGCAGTTACGGGACAGGGTTCGGACAGCCCCAGCATTTT. This gives the protein CASSYGTGFGQPQHF.

This chain uses TRBV5-1 with TRBJ2-2; 11 bases are a match to TRBD2. This CDR3 has 16 amino acids. Trimming removed 4 bases from V and 7 bases from J; junction bases left unmatched: 9. CDR1 and CDR2 (germline): SGHRS, YFSETQ. CDR3 bases: TGCGCCAGCAGCATAAGACTAGCGGGAAATCACGGGGAGCTGTTTTTT. Its protein product is CASSIRLAGNHGELFF. The complete variable domain, with remaining parts taken from reference TRBV5-1 and TRBJ2-2, reads KAGVTQTPRYLIKTRGQQVTLSCSPISGHRSVSWYQQTPGQGLQFLFEYFSETQRNKGNFPGRFSGRQFSNSRSEMNVSTLELGDSALYLCASSIRLAGNHGELFFGEGSRLTVL.

This clone turned up a few times. The V call is TRBV7-2, the J call TRBJ1-1; 7 bases fit TRBD1. The CDR3 runs to 16 residues. With 5 bases clipped from V and 3 bases from J, the junction kept 12 bases outside the gene matches. Germline CDR1 SGHTA, CDR2 FQGNSA. CDR3 DNA sequence: TGTGCCAGCAGCCGGGACAGTCCTTGGCTGGACACTGAAGCTTTCTTT. Translated: CASSRDSPWLDTEAFF. Together with reference TRBV7-2 and TRBJ1-1, the CDR3 gives the full variable domain: GAGVSQSPSNKVTEKGKDVELRCDPISGHTALYWYRQSLGQGLEFLIYFQGNSAPDKSGLPSDRFSAERTGGSVSTLTIQRTQQEDSAVYLCASSRDSPWLDTEAFFGQGTRLTVV.

V gene TRBV5-1 combines with J gene TRBJ1-3; D is unresolved. Trimming took 4 bases from V and 0 from J, leaving 17 bases between them. CDR1 is SGHRS, CDR2 YFSETQ, per germline. The CDR3 consists of 17 residues. Written as DNA, the CDR3 is TGCGCCAGCAGCCGCTTGGAGGGAGCGGGCTCTGGAAACACCATATATTTT. The encoded protein is CASSRLEGAGSGNTIYF.

Here the CDR3 reads CASSSTRGQEGTEAFF. CDR3 DNA: TGCGCCAGCAGCTCTACCAGGGGGCAAGAGGGCACTGAAGCTTTCTTT. The chain carries TRBV5-1 and TRBJ1-1; 8 bases align to TRBD1. In germline, CDR1 is SGHRS, CDR2 YFSETQ. V trimming: 3 bases; J trimming: 4 bases; junction bases outside the gene matches: 11. The CDR3 has 16 amino acids. The variable domain in full, completed from reference TRBV5-1 and TRBJ1-1, reads KAGVTQTPRYLIKTRGQQVTLSCSPISGHRSVSWYQQTPGQGLQFLFEYFSETQRNKGNFPGRFSGRQFSNSRSEMNVSTLELGDSALYLCASSSTRGQEGTEAFFGQGTRLTVV.

This clone has only one observation. The chain carries TRBV11-2 and TRBJ2-3, with 7 nucleotides matching TRBD2. J gave up 2 bases and V 1 base, and 6 bases lay outside the gene matches. The CDR3 extends over 16 amino acids. CDR1 is SGHAT and CDR2 is FQNNGV in the germline V gene. The CDR3 sequence: CASSLAGGLPTDTQYF. CDR3 DNA: TGTGCCAGCAGCTTAGCGGGGGGACTCCCCACAGATACGCAGTATTTT.

This clone showed up just once. The chain is built from TRBV18 and TRBJ1-2; tentative D call: TRBD1 (6 bases). V was clipped by 2 bases and J by 6 bases, with 19 bases between them. The germline CDR1 and CDR2 sequences are KGHSH and LQKENI. The CDR3 is 16 amino acids. CDR3 nucleotide sequence: TGTGCCAGCTCACCAAATAATCCTACAGGGTACCATGGCTACACCTTC. It is translated as CASSPNNPTGYHGYTF. The whole variable domain, filled in from reference TRBV18 and TRBJ1-2, reads NAGVMQNPRHLVRRRGQEARLRCSPMKGHSHVYWYRQLPEEGLKFMVYLQKENIIDESGMPKERFSAEFPKEGPSILRIQQVVRGDSAAYFCASSPNNPTGYHGYTFGSGTRLTVV.

The V call is TRBV28, the J call TRBJ2-5, with D perhaps TRBD2 (5 bases). The CDR3 has 14 amino acids. Germline loops: CDR1 MDHEN, CDR2 SYDVKM. With 6 bases removed from V and 0 bases from J, the gap between germline ends came to 11 bases. The CDR3 spells CASRPTGYQETQYF. The CDR3 DNA reads as TGTGCCAGCAGGCCCACGGGGTACCAAGAGACCCAGTACTTC.

V is TRBV19 and J is TRBJ2-5; possibly TRBD2 for D (5 bases). Germline V gives CDR1 LNHDA, CDR2 SQIVND (reference sequence). V lost 4 bases to trimming and J lost 5 bases, with 5 bases between them. The CDR3 is 11 residues long. CDR3 bases: TGTGCCAGTAGTAGAGGGGAGACCCAGTACTTC. Translation gives CASSRGETQYF.

The chain links TRBV2 to TRBJ1-1; 8 nucleotides align to TRBD1. V trimming: 6 bases; J trimming: 4 bases; junction bases outside the gene matches: 4. The CDR3 has 13 amino acids. Germline CDR1 is SNHLY and CDR2 is FYNNEI. The CDR3 loop is CASSGDRFTEAFF. For the CDR3, the DNA is TGTGCCAGCAGCGGGGACAGGTTCACTGAAGCTTTCTTT.

The chain carries TRBV28 and TRBJ2-7, with 8 bases aligning to TRBD2. CDR3 size: 14 residues. Germline CDR1 MDHEN, CDR2 SYDVKM. V dropped 5 bases and J dropped 0; count of bases not matched to a gene: 3. Here the CDR3 DNA reads TGTGCCAGCAGTCGCGGGGGGAGCTCCTACGAGCAGTACTTC. Encoded protein: CASSRGGSSYEQYF.

The chain joins TRBV5-1 to TRBJ2-7, with TRBD1 matching 10 bases. Germline V gives CDR1 SGHRS, CDR2 YFSETQ. J lost 5 bases, V lost 5 bases, and 7 bases had no gene match. The CDR3 spans 14 residues. The CDR3, as DNA: TGCGCCAGCAGTCATTCCGGGACAGGGGACGAGCAGTACTTC. The encoded protein is CASSHSGTGDEQYF.

This clone has just a few counts. The chain is built from TRBV7-9 and TRBJ1-2, with TRBD1 as a possible D gene (5 bases). Germline-derived CDR1 and CDR2 are SEHNR and FQNEAQ (reference sequence). V lost 4 bases, J lost 13 bases, and 13 bases lay in between. This CDR3 spans 11 amino acids. The CDR3 nucleotides are TGTGCCAGCAGCTCACCGGGGACTGCCACCTTC. Its protein is CASSSPGTATF.

CDR3 nucleotide sequence: TGCGCCAGCAGCTTGGCACAGGGGTCTGGAAACACCATATATTTT. Amino acid sequence: CASSLAQGSGNTIYF. The chain carries TRBV5-1 and TRBJ1-3; 7 positions agree with TRBD1. The CDR3 totals 15 residues. V was pared by 0 bases and J by 1 base, with 1 base of the junction left unmatched. Per the germline V gene, CDR1 is SGHRS and CDR2 is YFSETQ.

The V and J genes are TRBV7-2 and TRBJ1-3, with D tentatively TRBD1 (6 bases). This CDR3 is built from 17 residues. Trimming removed 5 bases at V and 3 bases at J, with 20 bases between. CDR1 is SGHTA and CDR2 is FQGNSA in the germline V gene. The CDR3 loop reads CASSQSTRPGVGNTIYF. Written as DNA, the CDR3 is TGTGCCAGCAGCCAATCTACCCGACCAGGGGTTGGAAACACCATATATTTT.

The chain is built from TRBV10-3 and TRBJ1-2, with 7 bases identical to TRBD1. Trimming cost V 0 bases and J 0 bases; bases outside gene matches: 7. Germline CDR1 is ENHRY and CDR2 is SYGVKD. There are 17 residues in the CDR3. CDR3 residues: CAISESPTGAANYGYTF. In DNA form, the CDR3 reads TGTGCCATCAGTGAGTCCCCAACAGGGGCAGCTAACTATGGCTACACCTTC.